This T cell receptor (beta chain) was recorded in a study of cytomegalovirus exposure and HLA in healthy donors. The study's findings and limits: One later analysis reportedly identified an Asian-associated ancestry cluster that showed fewer N-insertions than the roughly 670-donor mean. The authors confirmed in vitro that three CMV-associated chains were specific for CMV antigens. In an earlier analysis, most TCR beta V segments were productive about 90% or about 30% of the time.

V gave up 4 bases and J gave up 0 bases; unmatched junction bases: 11. The CDR3 consists of 19 residues. CDR1 is SGHTA and CDR2 is FQGTGA in the germline V gene. The PCR made use of 60 Vbeta and 13 Jbeta primers. Libraries were prepared by immunoSEQ multiplex PCR; TCRdb keeps only in-frame clonotypes and omits some of them. The profile shows roughly 150,000 clones, around 83% of them singletons. As to this clone: As yet, its antigen is unknown.

The genes are TRBV7-3 and TRBJ2-3; 12 positions match TRBD2. This receptor was obtained from a woman aged 18-35 years in good health and CMV-seronegative. Sequencing used PBMCs. The CDR3 nucleotides are TGTGCCAGCAGCTCACAAGGACTAGCGGGACTATATAGCACAGATACGCAGTATTTT. Translating gives CASSSQGLAGLYSTDTQYF.